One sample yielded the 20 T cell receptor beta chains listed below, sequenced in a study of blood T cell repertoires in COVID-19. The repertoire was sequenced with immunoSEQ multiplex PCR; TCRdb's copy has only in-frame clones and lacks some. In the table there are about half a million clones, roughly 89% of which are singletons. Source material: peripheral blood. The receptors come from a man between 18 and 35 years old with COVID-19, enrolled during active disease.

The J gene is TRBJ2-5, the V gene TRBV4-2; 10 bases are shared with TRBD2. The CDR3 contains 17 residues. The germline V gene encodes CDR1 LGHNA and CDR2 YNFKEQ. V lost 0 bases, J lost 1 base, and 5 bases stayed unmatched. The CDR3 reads CASSQEGSGGAQETQYF. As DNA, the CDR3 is TGTGCCAGCAGCCAAGAGGGAAGCGGGGGGGCCCAAGAGACCCAGTACTTC.

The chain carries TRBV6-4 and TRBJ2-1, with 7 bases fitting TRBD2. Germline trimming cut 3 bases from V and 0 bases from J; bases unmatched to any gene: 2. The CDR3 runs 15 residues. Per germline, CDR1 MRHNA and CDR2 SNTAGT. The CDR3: CASSEGGSSYNEQFF. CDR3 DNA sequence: TGTGCCAGCAGTGAGGGGGGGAGCTCCTACAATGAGCAGTTCTTC.

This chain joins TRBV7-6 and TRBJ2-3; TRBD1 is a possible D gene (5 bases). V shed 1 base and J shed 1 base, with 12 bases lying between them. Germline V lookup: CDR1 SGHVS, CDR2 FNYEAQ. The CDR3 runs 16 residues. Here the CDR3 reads CASSLESRRGTDTQYF. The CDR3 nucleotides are TGTGCCAGCAGCTTAGAATCCCGCAGGGGCACAGATACGCAGTATTTT. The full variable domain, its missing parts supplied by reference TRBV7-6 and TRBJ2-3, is GAGVSQSPRYKVTKRGQDVALRCDPISGHVSLYWYRQALGQGPEFLTYFNYEAQQDKSGLPNDRFSAERPEGSISTLTIQRTEQRDSAMYRCASSLESRRGTDTQYFGPGTRLTVL.

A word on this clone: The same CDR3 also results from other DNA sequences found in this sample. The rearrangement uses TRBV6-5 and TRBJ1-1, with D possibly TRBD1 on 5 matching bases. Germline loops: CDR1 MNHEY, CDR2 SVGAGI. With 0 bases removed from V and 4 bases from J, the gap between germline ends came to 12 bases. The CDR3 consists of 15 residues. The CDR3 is CASSYSGRGGTEAFF. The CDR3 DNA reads TGTGCCAGCAGTTACTCGGGGAGGGGTGGCACTGAAGCTTTCTTT.

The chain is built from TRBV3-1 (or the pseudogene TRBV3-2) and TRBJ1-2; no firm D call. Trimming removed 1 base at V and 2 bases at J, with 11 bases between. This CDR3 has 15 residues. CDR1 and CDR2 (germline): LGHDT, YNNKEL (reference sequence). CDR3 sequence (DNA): TGTGCCAGCAGCCAAGCCGCGGGAATCAACTATGGCTACACCTTC. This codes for CASSQAAGINYGYTF.

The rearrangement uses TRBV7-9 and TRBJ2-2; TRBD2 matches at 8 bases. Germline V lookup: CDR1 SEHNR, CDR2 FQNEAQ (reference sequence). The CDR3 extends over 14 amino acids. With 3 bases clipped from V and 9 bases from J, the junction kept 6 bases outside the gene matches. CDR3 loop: CASSLSGGSWELFF. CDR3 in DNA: TGTGCCAGCAGCTTGTCGGGAGGGTCGTGGGAGCTGTTTTTT.

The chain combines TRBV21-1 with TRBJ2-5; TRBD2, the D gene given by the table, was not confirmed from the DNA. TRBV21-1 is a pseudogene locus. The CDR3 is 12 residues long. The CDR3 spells CASSVAGETQYF. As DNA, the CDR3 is TGTGCCAGCAGCGTCGCGGGAGAGACCCAGTACTTC.

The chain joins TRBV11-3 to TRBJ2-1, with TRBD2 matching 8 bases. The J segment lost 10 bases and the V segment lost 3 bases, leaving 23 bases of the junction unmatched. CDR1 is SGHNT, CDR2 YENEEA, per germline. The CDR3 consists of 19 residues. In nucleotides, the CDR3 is TGTGCCAGCAGCTTTTTCCGCGGATTAGGGACTAGAAAGGTCGACGAGCAGTTCTTC. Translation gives CASSFFRGLGTRKVDEQFF.

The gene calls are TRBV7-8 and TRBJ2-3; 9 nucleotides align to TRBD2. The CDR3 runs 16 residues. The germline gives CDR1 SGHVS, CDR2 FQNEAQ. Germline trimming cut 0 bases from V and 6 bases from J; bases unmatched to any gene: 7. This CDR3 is CASSLAAASGADTQYF. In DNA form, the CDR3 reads TGTGCCAGCAGCTTAGCGGCGGCTAGCGGGGCGGATACGCAGTATTTT. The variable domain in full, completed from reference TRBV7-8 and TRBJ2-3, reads GAGVSQSPRYKVAKRGQDVALRCDPISGHVSLFWYQQALGQGPEFLTYFQNEAQLDKSGLPSDRFFAERPEGSVSTLKIQRTQQEDSAVYLCASSLAAASGADTQYFGPGTRLTVL.

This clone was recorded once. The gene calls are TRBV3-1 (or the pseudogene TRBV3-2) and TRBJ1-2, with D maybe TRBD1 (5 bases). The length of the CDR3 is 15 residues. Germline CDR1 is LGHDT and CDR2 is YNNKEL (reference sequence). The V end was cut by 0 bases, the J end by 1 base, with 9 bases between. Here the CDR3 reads CASSQDGAFNYGYTF. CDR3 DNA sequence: TGTGCCAGCAGCCAAGATGGGGCATTTAACTATGGCTACACCTTC.

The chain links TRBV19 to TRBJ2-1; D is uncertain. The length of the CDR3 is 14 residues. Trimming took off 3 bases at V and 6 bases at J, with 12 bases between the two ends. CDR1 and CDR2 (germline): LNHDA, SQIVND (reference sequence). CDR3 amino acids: CASSIWAITNEQFF. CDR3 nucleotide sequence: TGTGCCAGTAGTATCTGGGCCATTACCAATGAGCAGTTCTTC. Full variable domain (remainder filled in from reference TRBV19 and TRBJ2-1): DGGITQSPKYLFRKEGQNVTLSCEQNLNHDAMYWYRQDPGQGLRLIYYSQIVNDFQKGDIAEGYSVSREKKESFPLTVTSAQKNPTAFYLCASSIWAITNEQFFGPGTRLTVL.

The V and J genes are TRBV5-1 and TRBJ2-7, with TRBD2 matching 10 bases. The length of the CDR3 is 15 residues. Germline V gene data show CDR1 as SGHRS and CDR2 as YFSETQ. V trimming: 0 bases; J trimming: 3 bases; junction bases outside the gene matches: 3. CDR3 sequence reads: CASSLEASGGYEQYF. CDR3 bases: TGCGCCAGCAGCTTGGAGGCTAGCGGGGGCTACGAGCAGTACTTC.

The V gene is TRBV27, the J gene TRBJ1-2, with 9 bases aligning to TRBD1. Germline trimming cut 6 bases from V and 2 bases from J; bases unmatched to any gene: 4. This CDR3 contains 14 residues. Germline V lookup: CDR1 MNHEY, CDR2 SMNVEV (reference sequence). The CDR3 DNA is TGTGCCAGCAGCTACAGGGGGCGAAACTATGGCTACACCTTC. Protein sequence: CASSYRGRNYGYTF.

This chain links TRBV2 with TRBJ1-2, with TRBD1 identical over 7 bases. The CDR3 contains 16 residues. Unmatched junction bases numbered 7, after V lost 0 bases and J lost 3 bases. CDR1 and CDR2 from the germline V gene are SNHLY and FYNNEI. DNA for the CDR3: TGTGCCAGCAGTGAAGCGGTAGGAGGGGGCGACTATGGCTACACCTTC. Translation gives CASSEAVGGGDYGYTF.

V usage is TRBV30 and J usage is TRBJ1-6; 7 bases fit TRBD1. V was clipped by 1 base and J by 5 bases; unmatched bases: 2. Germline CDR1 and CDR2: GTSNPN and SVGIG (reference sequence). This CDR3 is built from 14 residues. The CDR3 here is CAWSDGQDNSPLHF. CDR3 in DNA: TGTGCCTGGAGTGATGGACAGGATAATTCACCCCTCCACTTT.

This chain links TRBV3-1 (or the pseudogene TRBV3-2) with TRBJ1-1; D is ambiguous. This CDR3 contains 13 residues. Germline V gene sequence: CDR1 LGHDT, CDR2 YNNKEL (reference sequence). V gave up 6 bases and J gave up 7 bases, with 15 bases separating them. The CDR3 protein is CASSFLAEGEAFF. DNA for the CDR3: TGTGCCAGCAGTTTCCTGGCAGAGGGTGAAGCTTTCTTT.

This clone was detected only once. CDR3 sequence (DNA): TGTGCCAGTAGTATCAGCGGGGGGGTCAATGAGCAGTTCTTC. Translating gives CASSISGGVNEQFF. The V and J genes are TRBV19 and TRBJ2-1; 10 bases fit TRBD2. The J segment lost 6 bases and the V segment lost 3 bases, leaving 2 bases of the junction unmatched. This CDR3 is built from 14 residues. From germline, CDR1 is LNHDA and CDR2 SQIVND (reference sequence).

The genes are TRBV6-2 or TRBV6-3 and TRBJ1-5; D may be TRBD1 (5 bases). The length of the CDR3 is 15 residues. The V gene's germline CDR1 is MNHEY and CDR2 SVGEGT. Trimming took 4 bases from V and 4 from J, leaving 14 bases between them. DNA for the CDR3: TGTGCCAGCAGTTCCGCGGGGGTACCTAATCAGCCCCAGCATTTT. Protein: CASSSAGVPNQPQHF.

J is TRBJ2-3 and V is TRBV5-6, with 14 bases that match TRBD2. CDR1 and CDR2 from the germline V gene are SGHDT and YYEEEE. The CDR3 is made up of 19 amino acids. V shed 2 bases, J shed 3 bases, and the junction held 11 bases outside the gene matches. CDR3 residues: CASSFRLAGGVGKTDTQYF. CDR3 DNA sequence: TGTGCCAGCAGCTTCCGACTAGCGGGAGGGGTAGGAAAGACAGATACGCAGTATTTT.

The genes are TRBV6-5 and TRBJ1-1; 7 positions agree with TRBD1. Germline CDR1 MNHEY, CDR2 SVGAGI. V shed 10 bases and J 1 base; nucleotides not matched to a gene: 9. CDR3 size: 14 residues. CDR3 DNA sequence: TGTGCCACCCGGGACAGCCGCTGGAACACTGAAGCTTTCTTT. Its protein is CATRDSRWNTEAFF.